A single sample gave rise to the 30 T cell receptor beta chains below, sequenced in a study of blood T cells in healthy people across ages. It was with a sample-barcoded 5' primer and a J-beta primer mix that a second PCR of about 6 to 12 cycles was run. One entry per CDR3 protein, called by TCRdb with MiXCR from the 5' RACE reads. The repertoire holds approximately 940,000 distinct CDR3 sequences, with under 50% as singletons. Sequenced sample: blood. These receptors were obtained from a man aged 25-45 years in good health.

Only a few counts were recorded for this clonotype. The chain links TRBV7-6 to TRBJ2-3; D uncertain. Trimming removed 5 bases from V and 2 bases from J, with 17 bases in between. CDR3 length equals 16 residues. Germline V gene lookup returns CDR1 SGHVS and CDR2 FNYEAQ. The CDR3 bases are TGTGCCAGCAGCAAGGAAGGAGCCTATCCCACAGATACGCAGTATTTT. Translated: CASSKEGAYPTDTQYF.

The rearrangement uses TRBV6-6 and TRBJ2-4; 10 bases map to TRBD2. Losses at the gene ends were 5 bases for V and 5 bases for J; bases not matched to a gene: 9. The CDR3 has 16 residues. CDR1 is MNHNY and CDR2 is SVGAGI in the germline V gene (reference sequence). For the CDR3, the DNA is TGTGCCAGCAGTCCTCCCGGACTAGCGGCCGAAAACATTCAGTACTTC. It encodes CASSPPGLAAENIQYF.

The rearrangement joins TRBV3-1 to TRBJ2-1; unclear D gene. CDR1 LGHDT and CDR2 YNNKEL come from the germline V gene (reference sequence). V was trimmed by 2 bases and J by 5 bases, leaving 4 bases between them. This CDR3 contains 12 residues. CDR3 nucleotides: TGTGCCAGCAGCCAAATCCACAATGAGCAGTTCTTC. This translates into CASSQIHNEQFF.

The rearrangement joins TRBV3-1 to TRBJ1-5, with D unresolved. This CDR3 contains 16 residues. Germline assignment: CDR1 LGHDT and CDR2 YNNKEL (reference sequence). V lost 0 bases to trimming and J lost 2 bases, with 11 bases between them. CDR3 coding DNA: TGTGCCAGCAGCCAAGACGCCCGGGGAGGCAATCAGCCCCAGCATTTT. It yields the protein CASSQDARGGNQPQHF.

CDR3 region: CASSPALATDTQYF. CDR3 nucleotide sequence: TGTGCCAGCAGCCCCGCCCTTGCCACAGATACGCAGTATTTT. The V call is TRBV7-2, the J call TRBJ2-3, with D unresolved. Germline CDR1 and CDR2: SGHTA and FQGNSA. This CDR3 contains 14 residues. Between the trimmed V and J ends, which lost 5 bases and 2 bases, there was a span of 11 bases.

In nucleotides, the CDR3 is TGTGCCAGCAAGAGAGGGGGCGGGAGGGGATACAATGAGCAGTACTTC. It is translated as CASKRGGGRGYNEQYF. The gene calls are TRBV9 and TRBJ2-5; 9 nucleotides agree with TRBD2. The CDR3 is 16 residues long. Germline loops: CDR1 SGDLS, CDR2 YYNGEE. The V segment lost 6 bases and the J segment 11 bases; nucleotides outside the gene matches: 20.

The chain's CDR3 is CASSLVGGGSHEQFF. In nucleotides, the CDR3 is TGTGCCAGCAGTCTAGTTGGGGGGGGCAGTCATGAGCAGTTCTTC. V and J are TRBV28 and TRBJ2-1; TRBD2 is a possible D gene (7 bases). V was cut by 5 bases and J by 8 bases, with 19 bases left in between. The germline gives CDR1 MDHEN, CDR2 SYDVKM. The CDR3 extends over 15 amino acids.

About this clonotype: One end of the junction varies from germline; a read error may be responsible. This sequence joins TRBV9 and TRBJ1-1; the D gene is possibly TRBD1 (5 bases). CDR3 length equals 15 residues. Germline-derived CDR1 and CDR2 are SGDLS and YYNGEE. The CDR3 here is CAGSVDQGMNTEAFF. CDR3 nucleotides: TGTGCCGGCAGCGTAGATCAGGGTATGAACACTGAAGCTTTCTTT.

This clonotype was recorded a few times. V and J are TRBV3-1 and TRBJ1-1, with D perhaps matching TRBD1 (5 bases). Germline V lookup: CDR1 LGHDT, CDR2 YNNKEL (reference sequence). The CDR3 length is 12 residues. Trimming took 1 base from V and 9 from J, leaving 9 bases between them. CDR3 loop: CASSQVSGQAFF. CDR3 DNA: TGTGCCAGCAGCCAAGTATCGGGGCAAGCTTTCTTT.

V usage is TRBV3-1 and J usage is TRBJ1-6; D uncertain. V was pared by 1 base and J by 8 bases, with 9 bases between. The CDR3 length is 14 residues. Germline loops: CDR1 LGHDT, CDR2 YNNKEL (reference sequence). Written as DNA, the CDR3 is TGTGCCAGCAGCCAAGGTGGTCGGGATTCACCCCTCCACTTT. This translates into CASSQGGRDSPLHF. The variable domain in full, completed from reference TRBV3-1 and TRBJ1-6, reads DTAVSQTPKYLVTQMGNDKSIKCEQNLGHDTMYWYKQDSKKFLKIMFSYNNKELIINETVPNRFSPKSPDKAHLNLHINSLELGDSAVYFCASSQGGRDSPLHFGNGTRLTVT.

The chain couples TRBV29-1 to TRBJ1-3; no reliable D call. This CDR3 has 13 residues. Germline loops: CDR1 SQVTM, CDR2 ANQGSEA. V lost 3 bases and J 4 bases, leaving 10 bases between the germline ends. The CDR3 sequence is CSVDGPEGNTIYF. The CDR3 DNA reads as TGCAGCGTTGACGGTCCGGAGGGAAACACCATATATTTT.

This clonotype has a single count. This sequence joins TRBV5-1 and TRBJ2-7, with D possibly called TRBD1 or TRBD2 (6 bases each). The CDR3 consists of 14 residues. Germline CDR1 reads SGHRS; CDR2 reads YFSETQ. Trimming removed 4 bases from V and 10 bases from J, with 21 bases in between. CDR3 in DNA: TGCGCCAGCAGCGTAGGGGGGCGCGAAGAGGCCCAGTACTTC. This codes for CASSVGGREEAQYF.

The chain couples TRBV5-1 to TRBJ2-3, with TRBD2 matching 9 bases. Unmatched junction bases numbered 5, after V lost 7 bases and J lost 2 bases. Germline assignment: CDR1 SGHRS and CDR2 YFSETQ. The CDR3 consists of 14 residues. CDR3 in DNA: TGCGCCAGCCAGACTAGCGGAGACACAGATACGCAGTATTTT. Residues: CASQTSGDTDTQYF.

The rearrangement links TRBV28 to TRBJ2-3; possibly TRBD1 or TRBD2 for D (5 bases each). Germline V lookup: CDR1 MDHEN, CDR2 SYDVKM. This CDR3 is built from 12 residues. V was clipped by 11 bases and J by 6 bases, with 15 bases between them. The CDR3 loop reads CAGGKGWDTQYF. CDR3 coding DNA: TGTGCCGGGGGAAAGGGCTGGGATACGCAGTATTTT. Combining the CDR3 with reference TRBV28 and TRBJ2-3 gives the whole variable domain DVKVTQSSRYLVKRTGEKVFLECVQDMDHENMFWYRQDPGLGLRLIYFSYDVKMKEKGDIPEGYSVSREKKERFSLILESASTNQTSMYLCAGGKGWDTQYFGPGTRLTVL.

The gene calls are TRBV29-1 and TRBJ1-2, with 11 bases matching TRBD1. The length of the CDR3 is 16 residues. Germline CDR1 and CDR2: SQVTM and ANQGSEA. After removal of 6 bases from V and 6 bases from J, the junction contained 15 bases not matched to a gene. The CDR3 loop is CSVDGTGGVVSDGYTF. The CDR3 region has the DNA TGCAGCGTGGATGGGACAGGGGGGGTGGTCAGTGATGGCTACACCTTC.

The CDR3 reads CASSLIQDDEQYF. The CDR3 bases are TGTGCCAGCAGCTTAATCCAGGACGACGAGCAGTACTTC. This chain links TRBV7-3 with TRBJ2-7; D ambiguous. CDR1 SGHTA and CDR2 FQGTGA come from the germline V gene. This CDR3 has 13 amino acids. V lost 1 base to trimming and J lost 5 bases, with 9 bases between them.

This clonotype has a handful of counts. This sequence joins TRBV5-5 and TRBJ2-3, with D maybe TRBD1 (5 bases). Trimming pared 3 bases from V and 2 bases from J, leaving 10 bases between. CDR3 length: 14 residues. The germline gives CDR1 SGHKS, CDR2 YYEKEE (reference sequence). The CDR3: CASSYQGYTDTQYF. The CDR3 nucleotides read TGTGCCAGCAGCTATCAGGGTTACACAGATACGCAGTATTTT.

This clonotype has just a few counts. V is TRBV29-1 and J is TRBJ2-1; 10 bases fit TRBD1. CDR1 and CDR2 from the germline V gene are SQVTM and ANQGSEA. This CDR3 has 17 amino acids. J was trimmed by 10 bases and V by 4 bases; bases with no gene match: 19. This CDR3 is CSVATRLSGTGAWEQFF. The CDR3 coding sequence is TGCAGCGTTGCTACACGTCTATCCGGGACAGGGGCCTGGGAGCAGTTCTTC.

This clonotype showed up just a few times. This chain uses TRBV28 with TRBJ2-3; 7 bases agree with TRBD2. Germline-derived CDR1 and CDR2 are MDHEN and SYDVKM. CDR3 size: 16 residues. The ends lost 5 bases at V and 4 bases at J; junction bases unmatched: 12. CDR3 nucleotide sequence: TGTGCCAGCAGTAGAGCGGGACGCTTATTCCCAGATACGCAGTATTTT. Protein: CASSRAGRLFPDTQYF.

This sequence joins TRBV6-6 and TRBJ2-7; tentatively, D is TRBD1 (5 bases). Trimming took off 6 bases at V and 6 bases at J, with 15 bases between the two ends. In germline, CDR1 is MNHNY, CDR2 SVGAGI (reference sequence). CDR3 length equals 13 residues. CDR3 bases: TGTGCCAGCAGGTTACTCGAAACAGGCGAGCAGTACTTC. Its translation is CASRLLETGEQYF.

This clonotype has only a few counts. The chain joins TRBV7-9 to TRBJ2-7, with D perhaps matching TRBD2 (5 bases). The germline V and J ends were trimmed by 2 bases and 5 bases, with 13 bases remaining between them. The CDR3 has 14 residues. Germline V gene lookup returns CDR1 SEHNR and CDR2 FQNEAQ (reference sequence). The CDR3 is CASSLSPEGNEQYF. CDR3 sequence (DNA): TGTGCCAGCAGCTTAAGCCCCGAGGGTAACGAGCAGTACTTC.

The chain recombines TRBV12-3 or TRBV12-4 with TRBJ2-3, with 8 bases identical to TRBD2. This CDR3 is built from 14 residues. V gave up 2 bases and J gave up 5 bases; unmatched junction bases: 3. CDR3 sequence (DNA): TGTGCCAGCAGTTTAAACGGGGGGGGAGATACGCAGTATTTT. Translated, it gives CASSLNGGGDTQYF.

This clonotype occurred once. The chain employs TRBV11-2 and TRBJ2-7; possible D gene TRBD1, 5 bases. Trimming left V 7 bases short and J 7 bases short, with 20 bases between. The CDR3 covers 14 residues. Germline-derived CDR1 and CDR2 are SGHAT and FQNNGV. The CDR3 nucleotides read TGTGCCAGCATCCAGGGCTACACCTACAATGAGCAGTACTTC. Amino acids: CASIQGYTYNEQYF. The full variable domain, with the rest looked up from reference TRBV11-2 and TRBJ2-7, is EAGVAQSPRYKIIEKRQSVAFWCNPISGHATLYWYQQILGQGPKLLIQFQNNGVVDDSQLPKDRFSAERLKGVDSTLKIQPAKLEDSAVYLCASIQGYTYNEQYFGPGTRLTVT.

On this clonotype: This may be a read error, as it is one base from a much larger clone. This chain joins TRBV3-1 and TRBJ2-1; TRBD2 is a possible D gene (5 bases). The CDR3 is 15 residues long. Germline CDR1 and CDR2: LGHDT and YNNKEL (reference sequence). The CDR3 nucleotides are TGTGCCGGCAGCCAGCGATCTGCGGGCCTTAATGAGCAGTTCTTC. Residues: CAGSQRSAGLNEQFF.

This rearrangement joins TRBV10-3 to TRBJ2-1; no definite D call. The V gene lost 6 bases and the J gene lost 7 bases, with 22 bases spanning the gap. CDR3 length: 16 residues. CDR1 is ENHRY, CDR2 SYGVKD, per germline. DNA of the CDR3: TGTGCCATCAGGAATGGTGAGCCCGGTGGGATGAATGAGCAGTTCTTC. It encodes CAIRNGEPGGMNEQFF.

A few counts support this clonotype. The genes are TRBV7-9 and TRBJ2-3, with D perhaps matching TRBD2 (7 bases). There are 16 residues in the CDR3. Germline CDR1 is SEHNR and CDR2 is FQNEAQ (reference sequence). V was cut by 5 bases and J by 6 bases, with 21 bases left in between. Written as DNA, the CDR3 is TGTGCCAGCAGCCCCAGGGGAGGGGGTGCCTTGGATACGCAGTATTTT. Translation gives CASSPRGGGALDTQYF.

With respect to this clonotype: An end of the junction differs from the germline gene, which may be a read error. The V call is TRBV6-1, the J call TRBJ1-5; 12 nucleotides match TRBD1. CDR1 and CDR2 (germline): MNHNS, SASEGT. The CDR3 runs 16 residues. This chain's CDR3 is CASSESGTGGNQPQHF. The CDR3 region has the DNA TGTGCCAGCAGTGAATCGGGGACAGGGGGCAACCAGCCCCAGCATTTT.

This chain connects TRBV6-4 to TRBJ1-1; D gene unclear. CDR1 and CDR2 (germline): MRHNA, SNTAGT. The CDR3 loop spans 14 amino acids. The ends were cut back, 4 bases at V and 7 bases at J, with 16 bases in the middle. The CDR3 spells CASSVNQAALEAFF. CDR3 nucleotide sequence: TGTGCCAGCAGTGTGAACCAGGCCGCTCTTGAAGCTTTCTTT.

This clonotype was found a few times. The genes are TRBV6-5 and TRBJ1-1, with TRBD1 matching 9 bases. The CDR3 consists of 15 residues. The germline V gene encodes CDR1 MNHEY and CDR2 SVGAGI. The junction had 2 bases not matched to a gene; V was cut back by 2 bases and J by 1 base. The CDR3 loop is CASSYRDRANTEAFF. CDR3 DNA: TGTGCCAGCAGTTACCGGGACAGGGCGAACACTGAAGCTTTCTTT.

In this sample, this clonotype turned up a few times. The J gene is TRBJ2-7, the V gene TRBV4-1; TRBD2 is a possible D gene (6 bases). V was pared by 5 bases and J by 7 bases, with 18 bases between. Germline V gene lookup returns CDR1 MGHRA and CDR2 YSYEKL. This CDR3 spans 14 amino acids. The CDR3 protein is CASSGGDSGYEQYF. CDR3 sequence (DNA): TGCGCCAGCAGCGGCGGGGACTCCGGTTATGAGCAGTACTTC.